This T cell receptor (beta chain) comes out of a study of T cell responses to AZD1222 COVID-19 vaccine. Produced via immunoSEQ multiplex PCR; TCRdb's table is partial and in-frame only. The sample includes approximately 200,000 clones, 85% to 90% of them seen just once. Germline V gene sequence: CDR1 LNHDA, CDR2 SQIVND (reference sequence). V lost 6 bases and J lost 3, with 12 bases in between. There are 14 residues in the CDR3. The specimen comprised peripheral blood, sampled on day 0 of MenACWY control vaccination. This sequence joins TRBV19 and TRBJ1-5; D is possibly TRBD1 (5 bases). The receptor was derived from an adult in good health. The CDR3 nucleotides read TGTGCCAGTAGGGCGGTGGGGGTCAATCAGCCCCAGCATTTT. Protein sequence: CASRAVGVNQPQHF.